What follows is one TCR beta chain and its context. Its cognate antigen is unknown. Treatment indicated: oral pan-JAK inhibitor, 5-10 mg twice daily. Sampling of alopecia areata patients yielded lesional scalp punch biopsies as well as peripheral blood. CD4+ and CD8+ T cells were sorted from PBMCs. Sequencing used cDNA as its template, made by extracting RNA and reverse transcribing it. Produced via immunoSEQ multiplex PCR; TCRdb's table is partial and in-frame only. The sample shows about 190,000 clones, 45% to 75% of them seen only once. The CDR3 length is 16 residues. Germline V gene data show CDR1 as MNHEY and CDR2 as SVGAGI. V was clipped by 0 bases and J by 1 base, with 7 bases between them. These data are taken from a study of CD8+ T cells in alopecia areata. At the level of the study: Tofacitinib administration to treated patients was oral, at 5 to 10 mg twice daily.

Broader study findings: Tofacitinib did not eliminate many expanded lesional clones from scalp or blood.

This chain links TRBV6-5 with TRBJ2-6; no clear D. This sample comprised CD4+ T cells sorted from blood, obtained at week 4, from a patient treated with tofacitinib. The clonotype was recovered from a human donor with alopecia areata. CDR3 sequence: CASSYSYGSGANVLTF. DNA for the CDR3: TGTGCCAGCAGTTACTCCTACGGGTCTGGGGCCAACGTCCTGACTTTC.